Below are 8 T cell receptor beta chains sequenced from a single sample in a study of regulatory T cells in long-lasting Graves disease. Arm-PCR of CDR3 regions and iRepertoire HTBI primers were used to build TCR beta libraries. One entry per CDR3 protein, called by TCRdb with MiXCR from the multiplex PCR reads. The repertoire has around 250,000 distinct CDR3 sequences, 15% to 20% of them found once; the top ten carry 11% to 15%. Indicated time point: newly diagnosed GD, antithyroid drugs for less than 3 months. The TCR library was made from RNA extracted from PBMCs. This sample also appeared in a second study, on T cells in Graves' hyperthyroidism and ophthalmopathy.

The input for sequencing was peripheral blood mononuclear cells (PBMCs), taken at new diagnosis, from a patient treated with antithyroid drugs. Receptors originate from a woman aged 25 to 39 with Graves disease.

There are many counts of this clonotype. The CDR3 sequence is CASSRGIYEQYF. DNA for the CDR3: TGTGCCAGCAGCAGGGGAATCTACGAGCAGTACTTC. The genes are TRBV6-2 or TRBV6-3 and TRBJ2-7; D possibly corresponds to TRBD1 (6 bases). The CDR3 extends over 12 amino acids. The V end was cut by 6 bases, the J end by 3 bases, with 9 bases between. The germline V gene has CDR1 MNHEY and CDR2 SVGEGT.

This clonotype has ten or more counts. The chain employs TRBV20-1 and TRBJ2-3; a possible D gene is TRBD1 (6 bases). CDR3 size: 13 residues. Trimming removed 5 bases from V and 7 bases from J, with 16 bases in between. Germline CDR1 reads DFQATT; CDR2 reads SNEGSKA (reference sequence). The CDR3 here is CSAYRADGYTQYF. The CDR3 nucleotides read TGCAGTGCTTACAGGGCAGACGGGTATACGCAGTATTTT.

This clonotype showed up many times. The V gene is TRBV5-1, the J gene TRBJ1-1; no definite D call. CDR1 and CDR2 (germline): SGHRS, YFSETQ. Trimming cost V 4 bases and J 0 bases, with 10 bases left between them. CDR3 length: 14 amino acids. The CDR3 DNA reads TGCGCCAGCAGCCCTTTGAATTTGAACACTGAAGCTTTCTTT. It specifies CASSPLNLNTEAFF.

This clonotype was detected ten times or more. This chain links TRBV9 with TRBJ1-5; D uncertain. Germline CDR1 and CDR2: SGDLS and YYNGEE. This CDR3 has 14 residues. V was clipped by 0 bases and J by 5 bases, with 9 bases between them. The DNA of the CDR3 is TGTGCCAGCAGCGTAGATGGGTCCGATCAGCCCCAGCATTTT. Amino acids: CASSVDGSDQPQHF.

This clonotype was seen at least ten times. The V and J genes are TRBV5-4 and TRBJ1-1; 7 positions agree with TRBD1. This CDR3 has 16 amino acids. The V segment lost 4 bases and the J segment 1 base; nucleotides outside the gene matches: 10. The germline V gene encodes CDR1 SGHNT and CDR2 YYREEE (reference sequence). CDR3 in DNA: TGTGCCAGCAGCCCGCCCAGGGGGAGGTGGAACACTGAAGCTTTCTTT. This gives the protein CASSPPRGRWNTEAFF.

The sample holds many counts of this clonotype. V is TRBV27 and J is TRBJ1-2; D may be TRBD1 (5 bases). This CDR3 contains 16 residues. Looked up from germline, CDR1 is MNHEY and CDR2 is SMNVEV (reference sequence). The V end was cut by 0 bases, the J end by 4 bases, with 15 bases between. CDR3 nucleotide sequence: TGTGCCAGCAGTTTATCGGCAACGTTAGGGGTCTATGGCTACACCTTC. Translated, it gives CASSLSATLGVYGYTF.

This clonotype was seen ten or more times. The V call is TRBV6-5, the J call TRBJ2-7; D might be TRBD1 or TRBD2, each matching 6 bases. This CDR3 region has 15 residues. V dropped 3 bases and J dropped 3 bases, with 15 bases sitting between them. CDR1 is MNHEY and CDR2 is SVGAGI in the germline V gene. The CDR3 loop is CASSYEGGPGYEQYF. CDR3 nucleotide sequence: TGTGCCAGCAGTTATGAGGGGGGACCCGGCTACGAGCAGTACTTC.

This chain links TRBV20-1 with TRBJ1-4, with 12 bases identical to TRBD1. This CDR3 comprises 15 residues. V lost 5 bases to trimming and J lost 11 bases; unmatched junction nucleotides: 12. CDR1 is DFQATT, CDR2 SNEGSKA, per germline (reference sequence). CDR3 in DNA: TGCAGTGCTCTGGGACAGGGGGCGACCAAGAACAAACTGTTTTTT. Amino acid sequence: CSALGQGATKNKLFF.